This T cell receptor (beta chain) was observed in a study of shared clonotypes between healthy human individuals. Naive CD8 cells lacked CD45RO and underwent positive selection for CCR7, leaving out terminally differentiated effector memory CD45RA+ cells. TCRdb's copy holds only in-frame clones and misses some; the assay was immunoSEQ multiplex PCR. The data contain around 1,900,000 clones, around 93% of them seen just once; the ten biggest clones take up more than 1.5%. Findings of the study overall: At large depth, rarefaction still showed sorted-subset sequencing to be incomplete. Larger richness was generally estimated for naive than memory subsets.

Remarks on this clone: Its target is unknown.

The ends were cut back, 1 base at V and 2 bases at J, with 14 bases in the middle. CDR3 length: 16 amino acids. Germline CDR1 reads SEHNR; CDR2 reads FQNEAQ (reference sequence). The TCR was taken from a man between 18 and 35 years old in good health. Some clones in this sample may be carry-over from other donors' samples. V usage is TRBV7-9 and J usage is TRBJ1-2, with D possibly TRBD1 on 6 matching bases. Sequencing was carried out using naive CD8+ T cells from PBMCs. The CDR3 spells CASSLVTGGPNYGYTF. The CDR3 region has the DNA TGTGCCAGCAGCTTAGTTACTGGGGGCCCAAACTATGGCTACACCTTC.